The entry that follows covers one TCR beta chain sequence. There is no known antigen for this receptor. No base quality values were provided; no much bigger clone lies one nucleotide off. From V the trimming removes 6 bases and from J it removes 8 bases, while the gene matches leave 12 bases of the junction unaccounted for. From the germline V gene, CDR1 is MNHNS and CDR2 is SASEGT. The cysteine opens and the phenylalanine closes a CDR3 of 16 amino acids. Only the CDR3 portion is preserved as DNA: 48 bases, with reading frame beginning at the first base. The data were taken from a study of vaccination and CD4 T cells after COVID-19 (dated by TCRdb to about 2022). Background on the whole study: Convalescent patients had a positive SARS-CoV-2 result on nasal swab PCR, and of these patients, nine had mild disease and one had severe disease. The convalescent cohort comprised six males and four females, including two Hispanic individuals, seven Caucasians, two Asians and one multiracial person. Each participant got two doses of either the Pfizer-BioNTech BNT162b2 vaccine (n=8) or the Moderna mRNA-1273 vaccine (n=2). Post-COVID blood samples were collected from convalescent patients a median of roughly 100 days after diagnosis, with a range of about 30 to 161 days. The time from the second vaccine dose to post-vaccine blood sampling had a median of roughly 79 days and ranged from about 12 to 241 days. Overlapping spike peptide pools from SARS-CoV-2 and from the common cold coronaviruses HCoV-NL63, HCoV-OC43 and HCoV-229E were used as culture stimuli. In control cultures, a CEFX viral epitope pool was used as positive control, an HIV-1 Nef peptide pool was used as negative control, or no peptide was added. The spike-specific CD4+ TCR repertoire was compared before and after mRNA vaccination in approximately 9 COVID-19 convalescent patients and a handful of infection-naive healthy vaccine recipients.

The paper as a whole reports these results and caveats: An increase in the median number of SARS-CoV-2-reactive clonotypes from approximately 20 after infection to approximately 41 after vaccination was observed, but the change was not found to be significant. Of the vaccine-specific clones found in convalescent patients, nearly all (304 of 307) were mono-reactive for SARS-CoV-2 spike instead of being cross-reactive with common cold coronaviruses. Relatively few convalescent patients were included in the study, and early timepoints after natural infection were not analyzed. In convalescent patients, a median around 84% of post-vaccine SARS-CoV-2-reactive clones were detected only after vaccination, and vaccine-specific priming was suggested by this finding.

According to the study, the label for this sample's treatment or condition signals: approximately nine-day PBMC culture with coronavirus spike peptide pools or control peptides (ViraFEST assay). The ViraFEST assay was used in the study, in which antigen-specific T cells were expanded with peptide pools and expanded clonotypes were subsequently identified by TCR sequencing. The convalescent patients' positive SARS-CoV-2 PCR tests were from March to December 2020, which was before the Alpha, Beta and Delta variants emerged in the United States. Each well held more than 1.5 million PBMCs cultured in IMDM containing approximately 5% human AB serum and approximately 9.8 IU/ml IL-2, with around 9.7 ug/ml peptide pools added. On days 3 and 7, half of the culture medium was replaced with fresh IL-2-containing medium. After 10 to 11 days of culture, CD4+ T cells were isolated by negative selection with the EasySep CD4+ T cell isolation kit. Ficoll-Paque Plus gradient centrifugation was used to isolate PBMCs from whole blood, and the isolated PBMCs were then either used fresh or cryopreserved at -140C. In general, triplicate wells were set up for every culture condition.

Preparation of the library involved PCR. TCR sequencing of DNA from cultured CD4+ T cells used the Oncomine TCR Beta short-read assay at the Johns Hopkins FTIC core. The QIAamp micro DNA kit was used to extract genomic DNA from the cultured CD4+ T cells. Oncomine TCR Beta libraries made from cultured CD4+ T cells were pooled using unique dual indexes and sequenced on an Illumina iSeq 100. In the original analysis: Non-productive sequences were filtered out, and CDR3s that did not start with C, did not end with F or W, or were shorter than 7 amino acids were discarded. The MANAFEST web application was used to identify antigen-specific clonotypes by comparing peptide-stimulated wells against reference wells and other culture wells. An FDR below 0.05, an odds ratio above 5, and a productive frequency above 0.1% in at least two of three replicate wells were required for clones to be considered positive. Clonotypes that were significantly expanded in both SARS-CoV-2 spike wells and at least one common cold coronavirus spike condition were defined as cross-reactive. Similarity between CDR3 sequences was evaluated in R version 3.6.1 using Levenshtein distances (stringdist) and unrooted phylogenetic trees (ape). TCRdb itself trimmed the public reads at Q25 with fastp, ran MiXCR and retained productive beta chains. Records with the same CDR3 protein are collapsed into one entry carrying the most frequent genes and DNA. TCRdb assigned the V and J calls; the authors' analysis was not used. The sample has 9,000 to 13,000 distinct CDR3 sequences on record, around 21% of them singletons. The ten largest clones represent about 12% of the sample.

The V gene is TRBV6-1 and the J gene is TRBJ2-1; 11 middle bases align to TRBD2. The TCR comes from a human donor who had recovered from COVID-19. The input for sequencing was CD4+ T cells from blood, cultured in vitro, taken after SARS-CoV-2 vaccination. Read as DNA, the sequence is TGTGCCAGCAGACTTATAGCGGGAGGGTTTTTTGATGAGCAGTTCTTC. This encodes CASRLIAGGFFDEQFF.